The 25 T cell receptor beta chains below all came from one sample that was sequenced in a study of T cell responses to AZD1222 COVID-19 vaccine (dated by TCRdb to about 2021). This specimen's time point label, per the study, means: baseline before first vaccination. Libraries were constructed by the immunoSEQ multiplex PCR assay. In its TCRdb copy, this immuneACCESS table keeps in-frame sequences only and misses some clones. Where compared with another copy, unresolved V genes explain less than half of these, and the others have no known cause. In all, the sample holds approximately 150,000 clones, and less than 90% of those were seen once. In total, the top ten clones hold 1.5% to 2% of the sample. The specimen comprised peripheral blood, sampled on day 0 of AZD1222 vaccination. The receptors were sampled from an adult in good health.

V usage is TRBV5-1 and J usage is TRBJ1-3, with 7 positions matching TRBD1. Germline values: CDR1 SGHRS, CDR2 YFSETQ. V dropped 4 bases and J dropped 2; count of bases not matched to a gene: 6. This CDR3 has 15 residues. CDR3 region: CASSAAGTAGNTIYF. The CDR3 DNA reads TGCGCCAGCAGCGCTGCCGGGACAGCTGGAAACACCATATATTTT.

V and J are TRBV6-5 and TRBJ2-3, with D uncertain. Germline values: CDR1 MNHEY, CDR2 SVGAGI. This CDR3 spans 14 amino acids. V lost 5 bases and J 2 bases, leaving 11 bases between the germline ends. The CDR3 bases are TGTGCCAGCAGTCGTTCGGGTTTCACAGATACGCAGTATTTT. It encodes CASSRSGFTDTQYF.

The rearrangement links TRBV10-3 to TRBJ2-1; 8 nucleotides agree with TRBD1. There are 16 residues in the CDR3. Trimming took 5 bases from V and 4 from J; bases not matched to a gene: 10. The germline V gene has CDR1 ENHRY and CDR2 SYGVKD. CDR3 nucleotides: TGTGCCATCAGTCGCTCCGGGACAGGAGATTACAATGAGCAGTTCTTC. It yields the protein CAISRSGTGDYNEQFF.

The chain links TRBV5-1 to TRBJ1-4; tentative D call: TRBD1 (6 bases). In germline, CDR1 is SGHRS, CDR2 YFSETQ. V shed 4 bases and J shed 8 bases, with 21 bases lying between them. The CDR3 covers 16 residues. CDR3 region: CASSLTGTNPGEKLFF. The CDR3 DNA reads as TGCGCCAGCAGCCTGACCGGGACAAACCCTGGAGAAAAACTGTTTTTT.

The chain recombines TRBV18 with TRBJ2-7; D tentatively reads TRBD1 or TRBD2 (5 bases each). Germline V gene data show CDR1 as KGHSH and CDR2 as LQKENI. CDR3 length: 15 residues. V lost 4 bases, J lost 3 bases, and 16 bases lay in between. The CDR3 protein is CASSRSGGRNYEQYF. DNA for the CDR3: TGTGCCAGCTCACGGAGTGGGGGACGGAACTACGAGCAGTACTTC.

The chain carries TRBV5-4 and TRBJ2-7; TRBD2 matches at 10 bases. Germline V gives CDR1 SGHNT, CDR2 YYREEE (reference sequence). V lost 5 bases and J lost 0; bases outside the gene matches: 5. This CDR3 spans 15 amino acids. The CDR3 bases are TGTGCCAGCAGGTTAGCGGGAGGCAGCTCCTACGAGCAGTACTTC. Its protein product is CASRLAGGSSYEQYF. The complete variable domain, with remaining parts taken from reference TRBV5-4 and TRBJ2-7, reads ETGVTQSPTHLIKTRGQQVTLRCSSQSGHNTVSWYQQALGQGPQFIFQYYREEENGRGNFPPRFSGLQFPNYSSELNVNALELDDSALYLCASRLAGGSSYEQYFGPGTRLTVT.

This sequence joins TRBV10-1 and TRBJ1-1, with D unclear. The CDR3 is made up of 13 amino acids. From germline, CDR1 is WNHNN and CDR2 SYGVQD (reference sequence). V lost 3 bases and J 1 base, leaving 6 bases between the germline ends. The CDR3 DNA reads as TGCGCCAGCAGTGATTTCAGGAACACTGAAGCTTTCTTT. Protein: CASSDFRNTEAFF.

CDR3 region: CASSLTSGPQETQYF. The CDR3 DNA reads as TGTGCCAGCAGCCTGACTAGCGGGCCTCAAGAGACCCAGTACTTC. The chain is built from TRBV7-9 and TRBJ2-5, with TRBD2 matching over 10 bases. CDR1 and CDR2 (germline): SEHNR, FQNEAQ (reference sequence). The CDR3 has 15 amino acids. V shed 5 bases, J shed 2 bases, and the junction held 5 bases outside the gene matches.

The chain recombines TRBV7-6 with TRBJ1-5, with a tentative D call TRBD1 (5 bases). The V end was cut by 1 base, the J end by 3 bases, with 7 bases between. This CDR3 is 14 amino acids long. Germline-derived CDR1 and CDR2 are SGHVS and FNYEAQ. The CDR3 protein is CASSLGGDNQPQHF. The CDR3 nucleotides read TGTGCCAGCAGCTTAGGGGGGGACAATCAGCCCCAGCATTTT.

V is TRBV9 and J is TRBJ1-1; 8 bases align to TRBD1. J lost 1 base, V lost 4 bases, and 6 bases had no gene match. CDR3 length: 15 amino acids. Germline lookup yields CDR1 SGDLS and CDR2 YYNGEE. The CDR3 protein is CASSRQTGANTEAFF. The CDR3 coding sequence is TGTGCCAGCAGCCGCCAGACAGGGGCGAACACTGAAGCTTTCTTT.

The chain is built from TRBV6-5 and TRBJ1-1; possibly TRBD1 for D (5 bases). V shed 0 bases and J shed 0 bases, with 8 bases lying between them. Germline V gene data show CDR1 as MNHEY and CDR2 as SVGAGI. This CDR3 contains 15 residues. Here the CDR3 DNA reads TGTGCCAGCAGTTACTCGGGACTCGTGAACACTGAAGCTTTCTTT. It specifies CASSYSGLVNTEAFF.

The gene calls are TRBV7-9 and TRBJ2-1; 7 nucleotides align to TRBD1. This CDR3 comprises 16 residues. The J segment lost 7 bases and the V segment lost 2 bases, leaving 11 bases of the junction unmatched. Germline V gives CDR1 SEHNR, CDR2 FQNEAQ (reference sequence). In nucleotides, the CDR3 is TGTGCCAGCAGCTTACCAGGACAGGTCCGGCGGAATGAGCAGTTCTTC. It encodes CASSLPGQVRRNEQFF. The full variable domain, in which reference TRBV7-9 and TRBJ2-1 provide the parts outside the CDR3, is DTGVSQNPRHKITKRGQNVTFRCDPISEHNRLYWYRQTLGQGPEFLTYFQNEAQLEKSRLLSDRFSAERPKGSFSTLEIQRTEQGDSAMYLCASSLPGQVRRNEQFFGPGTRLTVL.

The genes are TRBV4-1 and TRBJ2-1; 13 bases agree with TRBD2. V lost 4 bases and J lost 0; bases outside the gene matches: 9. Per germline, CDR1 MGHRA and CDR2 YSYEKL. The CDR3 loop spans 19 amino acids. The CDR3 sequence: CASSRGLAGPRSSYNEQFF. The CDR3 DNA reads TGCGCCAGCAGCCGGGGACTAGCGGGGCCCCGGAGCTCCTACAATGAGCAGTTCTTC.

The CDR3: CACNLGPGLGPQHF. The CDR3 nucleotides read TGTGCCTGTAACCTCGGGCCGGGGCTAGGGCCCCAGCATTTT. The chain has TRBV30 and TRBJ1-5, with D maybe TRBD1 (5 bases). Trimming took 6 bases from V and 9 from J, leaving 21 bases between them. Germline V gene data show CDR1 as GTSNPN and CDR2 as SVGIG (reference sequence). The CDR3 is 14 residues long.

The V call is TRBV7-9, the J call TRBJ1-1; TRBD1 matches 7 bases. J was trimmed by 2 bases and V by 6 bases; bases with no gene match: 3. Per the germline V gene, CDR1 is SEHNR and CDR2 is FQNEAQ (reference sequence). The CDR3 sequence is 13 residues long. The CDR3 DNA sequence: TGTGCCAGCAGTCGACAGGGAAACACTGAAGCTTTCTTT. Residues: CASSRQGNTEAFF.

The CDR3 loop is CATSGSGGIETQYF. The CDR3 DNA reads as TGTGCCACCAGTGGTAGCGGGGGGATCGAGACCCAGTACTTC. The V and J genes are TRBV24-1 and TRBJ2-5; 10 bases align to TRBD2. Germline CDR1 and CDR2: KGHDR and SFDVKD. This CDR3 contains 14 residues. Trimming cost V 5 bases and J 5 bases; bases outside gene matches: 4.

This rearrangement joins TRBV28 to TRBJ1-5; D not resolved. The V gene's germline CDR1 is MDHEN and CDR2 SYDVKM. V was shortened by 7 bases and J by 0 bases, with 13 bases between the two germline ends. CDR3 length equals 15 residues. CDR3 residues: CASTPSGSSNQPQHF. CDR3 DNA: TGTGCCAGCACCCCCTCGGGGTCTAGCAATCAGCCCCAGCATTTT.

The chain links TRBV5-6 to TRBJ1-3; D may be TRBD1 (5 bases). Germline CDR1 is SGHDT and CDR2 is YYEEEE. V was shortened by 5 bases and J by 0 bases, with 15 bases between the two germline ends. This CDR3 region has 16 residues. The CDR3 sequence is CASSLPGRISGNTIYF. The CDR3 DNA reads as TGTGCCAGCAGTTTACCGGGACGGATCTCTGGAAACACCATATATTTT.

This clone turned up a few times. Other DNA sequences in the sample encode the same CDR3. This chain joins TRBV27 and TRBJ1-5; TRBD1 agrees at 9 bases. The germline CDR1 and CDR2 sequences are MNHEY and SMNVEV (reference sequence). This CDR3 spans 15 amino acids. J gave up 1 base and V 4 bases, and 2 bases lay outside the gene matches. The CDR3 is CASSSTGGSNQPQHF. CDR3 in DNA: TGTGCCAGCAGTTCTACAGGGGGCAGCAATCAGCCCCAGCATTTT.

The chain recombines TRBV13 with TRBJ1-4; D is possibly TRBD1 (6 bases). V lost 2 bases to trimming and J lost 5 bases, with 9 bases between them. The CDR3 has 14 amino acids. Germline-derived CDR1 and CDR2 are PRHDT and FYEKMQ (reference sequence). The CDR3 DNA follows: TGTGCCAGCAGCTTACCGGGGGCAAATGAAAAACTGTTTTTT. This gives the protein CASSLPGANEKLFF.

This chain connects TRBV6-1 to TRBJ1-5; D ambiguous. The CDR3 spans 17 residues. V lost 4 bases and J lost 4, with 20 bases in between. Germline loops: CDR1 MNHNS, CDR2 SASEGT. This CDR3 reads CASSGESSLEGNQPQHF. CDR3 sequence (DNA): TGTGCCAGCAGTGGCGAAAGCTCCCTAGAAGGGAATCAGCCCCAGCATTTT.

V usage is TRBV19 and J usage is TRBJ2-2; TRBD1 matches 8 bases. CDR3 length: 15 residues. Looked up from germline, CDR1 is LNHDA and CDR2 is SQIVND (reference sequence). V gave up 4 bases and J gave up 6 bases; unmatched junction bases: 7. CDR3 region: CASSTRDRPAGELFF. The CDR3 DNA sequence: TGTGCCAGTAGTACGAGGGACAGGCCAGCCGGGGAGCTGTTTTTT.

The CDR3 DNA is TGTGCCAGCAGCGTAGAGACTAGCTCCTACAATGAGCAGTTCTTC. It is translated as CASSVETSSYNEQFF. V gene TRBV9 combines with J gene TRBJ2-1; D is possibly TRBD2 (6 bases). The CDR3 totals 15 residues. The V end lost 0 bases, the J end lost 0 bases, and 7 bases lay between the germline ends. The germline V gene has CDR1 SGDLS and CDR2 YYNGEE.

CDR3 sequence (DNA): TGTGCCAGCTCAGTCACAGGGGGCTTAAGCTACACCTTC. This codes for CASSVTGGLSYTF. The chain links TRBV18 to TRBJ1-2; 9 bases agree with TRBD1. The germline gives CDR1 KGHSH, CDR2 LQKENI. V was pared by 5 bases and J by 9 bases, with 7 bases of the junction left unmatched. This CDR3 has 13 residues.

The chain links TRBV5-6 to TRBJ1-5, with 9 bases that match TRBD1. Germline CDR1 is SGHDT and CDR2 is YYEEEE. The CDR3 loop spans 15 amino acids. The ends lost 3 bases at V and 6 bases at J; junction bases unmatched: 7. The DNA for the CDR3 is TGTGCCAGCAGCTCAAACAGGGGGCCGGGTCAGCCCCAGCATTTT. Translating it yields CASSSNRGPGQPQHF. The whole variable domain, remainder taken from reference TRBV5-6 and TRBJ1-5, is DAGVTQSPTHLIKTRGQQVTLRCSPKSGHDTVSWYQQALGQGPQFIFQYYEEEERQRGNFPDRFSGHQFPNYSSELNVNALLLGDSALYLCASSSNRGPGQPQHFGDGTRLSIL.